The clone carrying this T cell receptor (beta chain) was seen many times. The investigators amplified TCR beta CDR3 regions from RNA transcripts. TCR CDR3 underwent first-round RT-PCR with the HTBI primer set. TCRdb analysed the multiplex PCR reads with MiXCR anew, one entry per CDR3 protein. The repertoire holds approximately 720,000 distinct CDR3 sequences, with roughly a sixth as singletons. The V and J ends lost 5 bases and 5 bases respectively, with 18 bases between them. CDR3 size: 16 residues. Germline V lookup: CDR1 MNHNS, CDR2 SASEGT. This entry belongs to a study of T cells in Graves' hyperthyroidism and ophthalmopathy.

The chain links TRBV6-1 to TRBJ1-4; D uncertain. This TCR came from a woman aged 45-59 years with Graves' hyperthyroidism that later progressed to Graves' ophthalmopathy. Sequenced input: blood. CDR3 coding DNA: TGTGCCAGCAGTCAAAGTCGGAGGTCCCGGAATGAAAAACTGTTTTTT. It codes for CASSQSRRSRNEKLFF.